This T cell receptor (beta chain) is drawn from a study of long-term antiretroviral therapy in people with HIV. Findings and limits, study-wide: Compared with controls, HIV repertoires showed narrower CDR3 length ranges.

Regarding this clone: Its specificity is not known.

Germline CDR1 reads SGHKS; CDR2 reads YYEKEE (reference sequence). Unmatched junction bases numbered 13, after V lost 2 bases and J lost 4 bases. There are 19 residues in the CDR3. Sequencing relied on immunoSEQ assay v3.0, run at survey level. Sequencing used immunoSEQ multiplex PCR; TCRdb keeps in-frame clones, though not all of them. The sample holds about 21,000 clones; 70% to 90% are singletons and the top ten take 3.5%. This specimen consisted of unsorted PBMCs, obtained 2.3 years after starting antiretroviral therapy. The TCR sequence derives from a man aged 60 to 75 with HIV. The chain is built from TRBV5-5 and TRBJ1-4; 11 bases line up with TRBD1. In DNA, the CDR3 is TGTGCCAGCAGCTTTCACACACCGGGACAGGGGGACCTTAATGAAAAACTGTTTTTT. Translated, it gives CASSFHTPGQGDLNEKLFF.